One T cell receptor beta chain is described in this entry. Different DNA sequences within this sample yield the same CDR3. Original analysis: Reference gene primer amplification gave estimated nucleated cell counts. Measured with immunoSEQ multiplex PCR; TCRdb has only the in-frame clones, and not every one. V and J calls and clone size follow that table, whereas D and trimming were derived from the DNA. The data contain around 270,000 clones, less than 90% of them singletons. The data were taken from a study of blood T cell repertoires in COVID-19. Whole-study context: Samples of COVID-19 (acute and convalescent) were obtained from the United States, Italy and Spain. The cDNA or gDNA used as material had been derived from T cells, B-cell-depleted T cells, or PBMCs.

CDR1 is LGHDT, CDR2 YNNKEL, per germline (reference sequence). Trimming took off 3 bases at V and 2 bases at J, with 5 bases between the two ends. There are 12 residues in the CDR3. The chain couples TRBV3-1 (or the pseudogene TRBV3-2) to TRBJ2-7; the D gene is possibly TRBD2 (5 bases). The source material was peripheral blood. This receptor was identified in a middle-aged woman who had recovered from COVID-19. This CDR3 reads CASSQRAYEQYF. The CDR3 bases are TGTGCCAGCAGCCAGAGGGCCTACGAGCAGTACTTC.